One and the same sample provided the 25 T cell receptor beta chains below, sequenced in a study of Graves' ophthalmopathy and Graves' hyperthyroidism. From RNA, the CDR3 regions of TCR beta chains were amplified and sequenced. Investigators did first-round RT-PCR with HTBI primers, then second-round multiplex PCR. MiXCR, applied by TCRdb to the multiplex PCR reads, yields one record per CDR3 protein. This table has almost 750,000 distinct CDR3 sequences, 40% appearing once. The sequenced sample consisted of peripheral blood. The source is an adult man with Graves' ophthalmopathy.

The CDR3 reads CASSLVPGRKNTEAFF. The CDR3 nucleotides are TGCGCCAGCAGCTTGGTGCCGGGACGGAAGAACACTGAAGCTTTCTTT. The V and J genes are TRBV5-1 and TRBJ1-1; D is perhaps TRBD1 (5 bases). The CDR3 contains 16 residues. Germline V gene sequence: CDR1 SGHRS, CDR2 YFSETQ. V was clipped by 0 bases and J by 1 base, with 13 bases between them.

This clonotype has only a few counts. The CDR3 nucleotides are TGTGCCAGCGGCCGAGGGACCAATTCACCCCTCCACTTT. Amino acids: CASGRGTNSPLHF. This chain uses TRBV9 with TRBJ1-6; perhaps TRBD1 as D (5 bases). Germline CDR1 and CDR2: SGDLS and YYNGEE. Deletions cut 7 bases from V and 7 bases from J, with 12 bases between. This CDR3 spans 13 amino acids.

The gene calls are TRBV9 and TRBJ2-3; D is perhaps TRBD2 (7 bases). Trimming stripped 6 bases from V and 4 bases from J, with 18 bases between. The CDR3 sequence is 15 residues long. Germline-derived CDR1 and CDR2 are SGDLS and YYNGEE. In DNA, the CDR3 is TGTGCCAGCAATTTAGTGGGGGGGGCGTCAGATACGCAGTATTTT. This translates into CASNLVGGASDTQYF.

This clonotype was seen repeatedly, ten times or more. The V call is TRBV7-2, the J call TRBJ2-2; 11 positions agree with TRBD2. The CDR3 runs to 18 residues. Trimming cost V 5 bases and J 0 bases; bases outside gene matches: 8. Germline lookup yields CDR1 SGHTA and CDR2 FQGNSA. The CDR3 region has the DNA TGTGCCAGCAGCCCCCGGACTAGCGGGTGGGCGAACACCGGGGAGCTGTTTTTT. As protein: CASSPRTSGWANTGELFF.

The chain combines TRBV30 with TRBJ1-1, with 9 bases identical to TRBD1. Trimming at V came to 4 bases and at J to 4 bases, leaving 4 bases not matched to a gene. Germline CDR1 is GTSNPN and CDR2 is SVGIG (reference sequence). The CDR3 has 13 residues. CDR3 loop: CAWNRGQGTEAFF. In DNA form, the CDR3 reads TGTGCCTGGAACAGGGGGCAGGGCACTGAAGCTTTCTTT.

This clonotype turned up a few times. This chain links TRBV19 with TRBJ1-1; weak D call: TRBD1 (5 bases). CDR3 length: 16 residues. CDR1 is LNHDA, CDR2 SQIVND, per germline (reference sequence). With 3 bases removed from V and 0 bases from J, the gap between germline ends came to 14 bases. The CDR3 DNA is TGTGCCAGTAGTATGGGACGGGGGGAACTGAACACTGAAGCTTTCTTT. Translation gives CASSMGRGELNTEAFF.

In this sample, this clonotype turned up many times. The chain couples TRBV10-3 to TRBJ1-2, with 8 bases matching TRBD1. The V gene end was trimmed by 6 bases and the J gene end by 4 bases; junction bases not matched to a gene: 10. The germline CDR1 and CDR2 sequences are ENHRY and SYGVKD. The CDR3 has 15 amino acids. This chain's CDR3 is CAIRGAGGSGYGYTF. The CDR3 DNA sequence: TGTGCCATCAGGGGGGCAGGGGGCTCGGGCTATGGCTACACCTTC.

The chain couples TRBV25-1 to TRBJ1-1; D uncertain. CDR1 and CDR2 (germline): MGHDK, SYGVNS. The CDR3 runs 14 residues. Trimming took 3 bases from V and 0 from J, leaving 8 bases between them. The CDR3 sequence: CASSERRVNTEAFF. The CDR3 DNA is TGTGCCAGCAGTGAGCGGAGGGTGAACACTGAAGCTTTCTTT.

CDR3 nucleotides: TGTGCCAGCAGTTACTTGCGGTCTGGAAACACCATATATTTT. Its protein is CASSYLRSGNTIYF. The chain combines TRBV6-5 with TRBJ1-3, with D unclear. CDR3 size: 14 residues. The V end was cut by 1 base, the J end by 1 base, with 5 bases between. Germline values: CDR1 MNHEY, CDR2 SVGAGI.

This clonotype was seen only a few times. The CDR3 is CASSRDPPRGNQPQHF. Here the CDR3 DNA reads TGTGCCAGCAGCCGTGACCCTCCCAGGGGCAATCAGCCCCAGCATTTT. The V and J genes are TRBV7-9 and TRBJ1-5; D is possibly TRBD1 (5 bases). V dropped 5 bases and J dropped 2 bases, with 16 bases sitting between them. The CDR3 length is 16 residues. Germline CDR1 is SEHNR and CDR2 is FQNEAQ (reference sequence).

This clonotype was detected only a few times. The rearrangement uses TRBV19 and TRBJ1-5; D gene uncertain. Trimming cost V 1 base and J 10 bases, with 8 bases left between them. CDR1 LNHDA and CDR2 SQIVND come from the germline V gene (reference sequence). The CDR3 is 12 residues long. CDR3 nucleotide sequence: TGTGCCAGTAGTATAGTTGCCGGTCCCCAGCATTTT. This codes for CASSIVAGPQHF.

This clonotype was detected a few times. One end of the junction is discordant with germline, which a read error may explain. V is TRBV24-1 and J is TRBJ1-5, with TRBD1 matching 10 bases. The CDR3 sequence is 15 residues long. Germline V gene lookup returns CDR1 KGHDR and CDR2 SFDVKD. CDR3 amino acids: CASSDRDRGVQPQHF. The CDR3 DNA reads TGTGCCAGCAGTGACCGGGACAGGGGCGTTCAGCCCCAGCATTTT.

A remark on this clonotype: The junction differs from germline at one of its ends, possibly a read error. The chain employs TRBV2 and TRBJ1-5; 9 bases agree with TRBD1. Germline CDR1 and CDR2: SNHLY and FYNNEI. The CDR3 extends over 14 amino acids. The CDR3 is CASNEQGASWPQHF. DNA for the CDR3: TGTGCCAGCAATGAACAGGGGGCGAGTTGGCCCCAGCATTTT. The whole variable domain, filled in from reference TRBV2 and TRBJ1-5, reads EPEVTQTPSHQVTQMGQEVILRCVPISNHLYFYWYRQILGQKVEFLVSFYNNEISEKSEIFDDQFSVERPDGSNFTLKIRSTKLEDSAMYFCASNEQGASWPQHFGDGTRLSIL.

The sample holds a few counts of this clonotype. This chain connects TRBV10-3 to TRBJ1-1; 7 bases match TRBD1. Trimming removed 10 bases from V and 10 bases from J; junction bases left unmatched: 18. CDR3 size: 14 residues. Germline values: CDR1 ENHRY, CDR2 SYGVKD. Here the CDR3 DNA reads TGTGCCAGCAAACCGCACCCGAGGGGGCAACGAGCTTTCTTT. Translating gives CASKPHPRGQRAFF.

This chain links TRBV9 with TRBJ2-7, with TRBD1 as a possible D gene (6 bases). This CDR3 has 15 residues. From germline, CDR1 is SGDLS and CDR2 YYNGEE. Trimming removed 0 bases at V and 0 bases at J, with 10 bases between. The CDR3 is CASSVGGTYSYEQYF. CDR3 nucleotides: TGTGCCAGCAGCGTAGGGGGGACATACTCCTACGAGCAGTACTTC.

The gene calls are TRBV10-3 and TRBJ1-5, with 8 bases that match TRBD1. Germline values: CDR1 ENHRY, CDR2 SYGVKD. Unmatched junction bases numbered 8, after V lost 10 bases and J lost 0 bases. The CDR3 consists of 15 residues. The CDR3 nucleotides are TGTGCCAGCACCCAGGGGGCAAATAGCAATCAGCCCCAGCATTTT. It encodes CASTQGANSNQPQHF.

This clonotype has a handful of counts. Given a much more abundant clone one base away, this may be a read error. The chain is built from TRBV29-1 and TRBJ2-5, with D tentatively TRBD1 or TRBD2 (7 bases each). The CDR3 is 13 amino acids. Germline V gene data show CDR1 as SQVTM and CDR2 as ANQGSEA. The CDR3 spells CSVHETGREIQYF. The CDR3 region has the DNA TGCAGCGTCCACGAGACAGGGAGGGAGATCCAGTACTTC.

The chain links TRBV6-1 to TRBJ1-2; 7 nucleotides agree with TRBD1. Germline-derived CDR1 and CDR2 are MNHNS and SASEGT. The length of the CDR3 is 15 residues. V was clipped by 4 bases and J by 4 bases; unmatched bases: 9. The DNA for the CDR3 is TGTGCCAGCAGTGCATTCCAACAGGGGAGCTATGGCTACACCTTC. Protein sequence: CASSAFQQGSYGYTF.

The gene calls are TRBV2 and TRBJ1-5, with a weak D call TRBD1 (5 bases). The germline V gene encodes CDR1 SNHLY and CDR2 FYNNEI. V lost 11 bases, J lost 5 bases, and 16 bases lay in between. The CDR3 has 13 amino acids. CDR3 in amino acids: CAWSVGGDQPQHF. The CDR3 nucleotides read TGTGCCTGGAGTGTAGGAGGGGATCAGCCCCAGCATTTT.

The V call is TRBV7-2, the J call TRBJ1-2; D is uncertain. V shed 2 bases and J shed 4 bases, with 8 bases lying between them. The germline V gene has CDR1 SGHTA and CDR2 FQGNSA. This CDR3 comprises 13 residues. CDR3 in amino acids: CASSLIAAYGYTF. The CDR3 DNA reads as TGTGCCAGCAGCTTAATAGCAGCCTATGGCTACACCTTC.

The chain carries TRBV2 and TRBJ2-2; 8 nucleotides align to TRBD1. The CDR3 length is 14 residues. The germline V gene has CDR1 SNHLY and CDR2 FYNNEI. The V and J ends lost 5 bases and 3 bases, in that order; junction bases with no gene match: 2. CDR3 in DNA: TGTGCCAGCAGTTACAGGGGGGACACCGGGGAGCTGTTTTTT. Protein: CASSYRGDTGELFF.

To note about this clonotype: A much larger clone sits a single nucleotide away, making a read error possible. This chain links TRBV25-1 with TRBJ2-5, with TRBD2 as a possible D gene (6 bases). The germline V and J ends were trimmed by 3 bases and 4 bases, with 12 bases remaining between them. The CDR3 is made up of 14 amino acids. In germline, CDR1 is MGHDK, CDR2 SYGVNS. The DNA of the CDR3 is TGTGCCAGCAGTGACCTTCCAGCGGGAGAGACCCAGTACTTC. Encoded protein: CASSDLPAGETQYF. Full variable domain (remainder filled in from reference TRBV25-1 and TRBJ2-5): EADIYQTPRYLVIGTGKKITLECSQTMGHDKMYWYQQDPGMELHLIHYSYGVNSTEKGDLSSESTVSRIRTEHFPLTLESARPSHTSQYLCASSDLPAGETQYFGPGTRLLVL.

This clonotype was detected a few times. The CDR3 bases are TGTGCCAGCAGTTTTGCTAGCGGGAGGGTCTACGAGCAGTACTTC. As protein: CASSFASGRVYEQYF. The rearrangement joins TRBV7-2 to TRBJ2-7; 12 positions match TRBD2. V was clipped by 6 bases and J by 3 bases; unmatched bases: 6. The germline gives CDR1 SGHTA, CDR2 FQGNSA. The CDR3 length is 15 residues.

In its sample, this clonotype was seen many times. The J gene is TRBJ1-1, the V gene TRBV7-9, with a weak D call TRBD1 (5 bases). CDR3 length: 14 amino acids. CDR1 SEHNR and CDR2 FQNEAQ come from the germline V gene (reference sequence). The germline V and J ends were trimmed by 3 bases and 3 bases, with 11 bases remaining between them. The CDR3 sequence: CASSLSGYDTEAFF. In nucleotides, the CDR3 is TGTGCCAGCAGCTTGTCAGGGTACGACACTGAAGCTTTCTTT.

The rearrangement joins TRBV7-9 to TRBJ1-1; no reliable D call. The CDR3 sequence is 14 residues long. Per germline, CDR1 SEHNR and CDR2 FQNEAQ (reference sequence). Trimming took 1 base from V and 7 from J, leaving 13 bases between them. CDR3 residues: CASSLVMPSVEAFF. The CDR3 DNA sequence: TGTGCCAGCAGCTTAGTAATGCCGTCGGTTGAAGCTTTCTTT.